A selection of T cell receptor beta chains follows, all from one sample in a study of technical replicates of blood from a few donors. Here immunoSEQ multiplex PCR was the method, and the copy in TCRdb shows in-frame clones only, minus some. The table lists about 76,000 clones, around 85% of them singletons. The material sequenced was PBMCs. The receptor set was obtained from a human donor in good health. Some clones in this sample may be carry-over from other donors' samples. Each CDR3 is given with its conserved first and last residue. D genes are given only for firm matches. Clone size is given for some rows only: seen once, a few or many times, or a class if the clone is expanded.

d_call clone_size j_call v_call cdr3_nt cdr3_aa
. once TRBJ2-2 TRBV19 TGTGCCAGTACGAGAATGCGGGGTGCGAACACCGGGGAGCTGTTTTTT CASTRMRGANTGELFF
TRBD2 medium-sized TRBJ2-1 TRBV5-1 TGCGCCAGCAGCTTCGGGGGGGGGTACAATGAGCAGTTCTTC CASSFGGGYNEQFF
TRBD1 . TRBJ1-2 TRBV18 TGTGCCAGCTCACCGGGACAGCACTATGGCTACACCTTC CASSPGQHYGYTF
. . TRBJ1-1 TRBV29-1 TGCAGCGGAGCCGGGAACACTGAAGCTTTCTTT CSGAGNTEAFF
TRBD2 once TRBJ2-2 TRBV4-3 TGCGCCAGCAGCCGCGGGCGGGGGGCAGGCACCGGGGAGCTGTTTTTT CASSRGRGAGTGELFF
TRBD1 . TRBJ1-6 TRBV27 TGTGCCAGCAGTGCAACCCCCCTGACAGGGGGCGGTAATTCACCCCTCCACTTT CASSATPLTGGGNSPLHF
TRBD1 . TRBJ1-6 TRBV19 TGTGCCAGTAGTCCGTCCGGACAGGGTGATTTGAATTCACCCCTCCACTTT CASSPSGQGDLNSPLHF
. . TRBJ2-7 TRBV1 TGCACCAGCAGCCAATTGGGACTAGCGGGTAGGGTTTGGCAGGAGCAGTACTTC CTSSQLGLAGRVWQEQYF
. . TRBJ2-7 TRBV11-3 TGTGCCAGCAGCCACCGTGACTTTCCCTACGAGCAGTACTTC CASSHRDFPYEQYF
TRBD2 . TRBJ2-7 TRBV7-9 TGTGCCAGCAGCTTAGGCCCCTTTAGGGCGGGGGGCTACGAGCAGTACTTC CASSLGPFRAGGYEQYF
TRBD2 . TRBJ2-7 TRBV6-1 TGTGCCAGCAGTCCCCTTGCGGGAGGACTACGGGAGCAGTACTTC CASSPLAGGLREQYF
TRBD2 . TRBJ2-1 TRBV7-9 TGTGCCAGCAGCAGTCGGGAGGGCTTCTACAATGAGCAGTTCTTC CASSSREGFYNEQFF
TRBD1 . TRBJ1-2 TRBV4-2 TGTGCCAGCAGCCAAGGGTTGGGACAGGGGACTAACTATGGCTACACCTTC CASSQGLGQGTNYGYTF
. . TRBJ1-3 TRBV30 TGTGCCTGGAGTGTAACAGGCAGCTCTGGAAACACCATATATTTT CAWSVTGSSGNTIYF
. . TRBJ2-3 TRBV2 TGTGCCAGCAGTGAAGTGACGGGGGAGACAGATACGCAGTATTTT CASSEVTGETDTQYF
TRBD2 . TRBJ2-1 TRBV7-2 TGTGCCAGCACCGCGTACGGCGGGGGGGCCGGTGAGCAGTTCTTC CASTAYGGGAGEQFF
TRBD1 once TRBJ2-6 TRBV5-4 TGTGCCAGCAGTCGGCAGGGGGCTGGGGCCAACGTCCTGACTTTC CASSRQGAGANVLTF
TRBD2 . TRBJ2-3 TRBV5-1 TGCGCCAGCAGCTTGGGACTAGCGGGAGGAGATACGCAGTATTTT CASSLGLAGGDTQYF
TRBD2 once TRBJ2-1 TRBV7-2 TGTGCCAGCAGCTTATCCCCAGCGGGAGGGGAAGATGAGCAGTTCTTC CASSLSPAGGEDEQFF
TRBD2 . TRBJ2-3 TRBV9 TGTGCCAGCAGCGTAGAACCTAGCGGGCCCTCAGATACGCAGTATTTT CASSVEPSGPSDTQYF
TRBD2 . TRBJ2-7 TRBV18 TGTGCCAGCTCAAGACTAGCGGGGACCCCCTACGAGCAGTACTTC CASSRLAGTPYEQYF
. . TRBJ1-3 TRBV7-2 TGTGCCAGCAGCCCCGACTCTGGCTCTGGAAACACCATATATTTT CASSPDSGSGNTIYF
TRBD2 . TRBJ2-5 TRBV7-2 TGTGCCAGCAGCGGGGGGGTAGCGGGAGGGTCTTTTCGGGAGACCCAGTACTTC CASSGGVAGGSFRETQYF
TRBD2 once TRBJ2-5 TRBV7-2 TGTGCCAGCAGCGGCCGGGGGGGGGAGACCCAGTACTTC CASSGRGGETQYF
. . TRBJ1-2 TRBV6-6 TGTGCCAGCAGTTACTCTTCGGGCTACACCTTC CASSYSSGYTF